The present TCR beta chain was sequenced within a study of PD-1 blockade in classical Hodgkin lymphoma. Study overall: A 3 mg/kg intravenous dose of nivolumab was received by patients every 2 weeks. Regarding the study as a whole: It was among complete responders that baseline diversity resembled that of newly diagnosed patients. With CD4+ cells, TCR diversity rose significantly by C4D1, but not with CD8+ cells.

The sample holds one count of this clone. Its antigen is unknown. Within the sample, other DNA sequences also encode this same CDR3. CDR3 size: 12 residues. Germline V gene sequence: CDR1 SGHTA, CDR2 FQGNSA. V shed 5 bases and J shed 7 bases, with 12 bases lying between them. All patients experienced relapse after autologous stem cell transplantation, and brentuximab vedotin exposure was variable. Complete response, partial response or progressive disease was each patient's best response. Profiling relied on immunoSEQ multiplex PCR, and the TCRdb table lists in-frame clones only, not all of them. The table includes about 18,000 clones, 70% to 90% detected once.

The sequencing used peripheral blood mononuclear cells (PBMCs), collected before the second cycle of nivolumab. The origin of this receptor is a human donor with classical Hodgkin lymphoma. This chain uses TRBV7-2 with TRBJ2-7; D ambiguous. The CDR3 nucleotides are TGTGCCAGCAGCCTAAGTCTGGGGGAGCAGTACTTC. It translates to CASSLSLGEQYF.